These 17 T cell receptor beta chains originate from one sample sequenced in a study of memory CD4+ T cells and cytomegalovirus serostatus. The sort gate was single viable CD3+CD4+CD8-CD45RO+ cells for memory CD4+ T cells. Data came from immunoSEQ multiplex PCR; TCRdb stores just in-frame clones and leaves some out. This sample has 45,000 or so clones, with 70% to 80% found just once. The specimen sequenced was memory CD4+ T cells from blood. The receptors stem from an adult in good health and CMV-seronegative.

The chain carries TRBV5-1 and TRBJ2-2; 7 nucleotides line up with TRBD1. V was clipped by 4 bases and J by 3 bases; unmatched bases: 6. Per the germline V gene, CDR1 is SGHRS and CDR2 is YFSETQ. The CDR3 is 15 amino acids. The CDR3 DNA reads as TGCGCCAGCAGCGCCGGGACAGTCTACACCGGGGAGCTGTTTTTT. This translates into CASSAGTVYTGELFF.

This chain joins TRBV5-4 and TRBJ1-1; a weak D match, TRBD1 (6 bases). Trimming pared 4 bases from V and 7 bases from J, leaving 17 bases between. The CDR3 runs to 14 residues. CDR1 and CDR2 from the germline V gene are SGHNT and YYREEE (reference sequence). DNA of the CDR3: TGTGCCAGCAGCCCGAGGGGGGGGAAGGATGAAGCTTTCTTT. It is translated as CASSPRGGKDEAFF. Full variable domain (remainder filled in from reference TRBV5-4 and TRBJ1-1): ETGVTQSPTHLIKTRGQQVTLRCSSQSGHNTVSWYQQALGQGPQFIFQYYREEENGRGNFPPRFSGLQFPNYSSELNVNALELDDSALYLCASSPRGGKDEAFFGQGTRLTVV.

Within the sample, this clone is medium-sized. Other DNA variants within this sample encode the same CDR3. The chain recombines TRBV5-1 with TRBJ1-1; no clear D gene. Germline V gene data show CDR1 as SGHRS and CDR2 as YFSETQ. There are 14 residues in the CDR3. Trimming took off 0 bases at V and 1 base at J, with 7 bases between the two ends. Written as DNA, the CDR3 is TGCGCCAGCAGCTTGGGAGCCGGGAACACTGAAGCTTTCTTT. It encodes CASSLGAGNTEAFF.

The J gene is TRBJ2-7, the V gene TRBV18, with D tentatively TRBD2 (5 bases). CDR1 KGHSH and CDR2 LQKENI come from the germline V gene. Trimming shortened V by 5 bases and J by 3 bases, and 20 bases separated the two germline ends. CDR3 length equals 16 residues. The CDR3 spells CASSSKTQGSSYEQYF. The CDR3 DNA is TGTGCCAGCTCATCTAAAACACAAGGGAGTAGCTACGAGCAGTACTTC.

The rearrangement uses TRBV4-2 and TRBJ2-7; tentatively, D is TRBD2 (6 bases). With 4 bases removed from V and 1 base from J, the gap between germline ends came to 20 bases. Germline V gene sequence: CDR1 LGHNA, CDR2 YNFKEQ. This CDR3 region has 17 residues. CDR3 coding DNA: TGTGCCAGCAGCCGCAGAGCGATGGGCGGGAAATCCTACGAGCAGTACTTC. Translating it yields CASSRRAMGGKSYEQYF.

V is TRBV5-1 and J is TRBJ2-1; a weak D match, TRBD1 (6 bases). The CDR3 has 15 amino acids. CDR1 is SGHRS and CDR2 is YFSETQ in the germline V gene. Trimming stripped 7 bases from V and 0 bases from J, with 14 bases between. The CDR3 loop reads CASWKLGGSYNEQFF. The DNA for the CDR3 is TGCGCCAGCTGGAAACTAGGGGGCTCCTACAATGAGCAGTTCTTC.

The rearrangement joins TRBV13 to TRBJ2-7; 11 positions match TRBD2. This CDR3 has 17 residues. Unmatched junction bases numbered 10, after V lost 5 bases and J lost 1 base. The germline gives CDR1 PRHDT, CDR2 FYEKMQ (reference sequence). The CDR3: CASSPGPGLADSYEQYF. For the CDR3, the DNA is TGTGCCAGCAGCCCCGGACCGGGACTAGCGGATTCCTACGAGCAGTACTTC.

This clone has only one observation. The chain uses TRBV4-1 and TRBJ2-3; 10 bases match TRBD2. This CDR3 has 16 residues. Germline trimming cut 1 base from V and 6 bases from J; bases unmatched to any gene: 7. CDR1 is MGHRA, CDR2 YSYEKL, per germline. CDR3 bases: TGCGCCAGCAGCCAAGGGACTAGCGGATTTGGGGATACGCAGTATTTT. Translating it yields CASSQGTSGFGDTQYF.

This rearrangement joins TRBV19 to TRBJ1-1; no reliable D call. Germline-derived CDR1 and CDR2 are LNHDA and SQIVND (reference sequence). V dropped 10 bases and J dropped 4 bases, with 16 bases sitting between them. The CDR3 spans 13 residues. CDR3 sequence (DNA): TGTGCCACCTGGGGTACCGAACTCACTGAAGCTTTCTTT. Protein sequence: CATWGTELTEAFF.

This clone is medium-sized within its sample. This sequence joins TRBV6-1 and TRBJ2-5; no definite D call. Trimming took off 7 bases at V and 5 bases at J, with 11 bases between the two ends. The germline gives CDR1 MNHNS, CDR2 SASEGT. This CDR3 contains 12 residues. CDR3 region: CASNGVGETQYF. The CDR3 nucleotides are TGTGCCAGCAATGGAGTGGGGGAGACCCAGTACTTC.

This clone was seen more than once but under ten times. V usage is TRBV2 and J usage is TRBJ1-1, with D perhaps matching TRBD1 (6 bases). V lost 4 bases and J 5 bases, leaving 11 bases between the germline ends. The length of the CDR3 is 13 residues. CDR1 and CDR2 (germline): SNHLY, FYNNEI. The CDR3 loop is CASSVNRDTEAFF. Written as DNA, the CDR3 is TGTGCCAGCAGTGTCAACAGGGATACTGAAGCTTTCTTT.

The chain recombines TRBV6-5 with TRBJ2-1; D is unresolved. With 5 bases removed from V and 7 bases from J, the gap between germline ends came to 6 bases. The CDR3 is 11 residues long. CDR1 and CDR2 (germline): MNHEY, SVGAGI. CDR3 protein: CASSTSNEQFF. DNA for the CDR3: TGTGCCAGCAGTACCTCAAATGAGCAGTTCTTC.

The chain uses TRBV9 and TRBJ2-3; TRBD2 aligns across 12 bases. V lost 7 bases to trimming and J lost 4 bases; unmatched junction nucleotides: 7. This CDR3 is built from 15 residues. Germline V CDR1 and CDR2: SGDLS, YYNGEE. CDR3 protein: CASALLAGGSDTQYF. The CDR3 DNA is TGTGCCAGCGCCTTACTAGCGGGAGGATCAGATACGCAGTATTTT.

The chain has TRBV4-2 and TRBJ2-2; D might be TRBD1 or TRBD2, each matching 5 bases. Germline V lookup: CDR1 LGHNA, CDR2 YNFKEQ. V lost 3 bases and J 1 base, leaving 12 bases between the germline ends. The CDR3 length is 16 residues. The CDR3 bases are TGTGCCAGCAGCCAGCCGACGGGGCTGAACACCGGGGAGCTGTTTTTT. This sequence encodes CASSQPTGLNTGELFF.

Here the CDR3 DNA reads TGTGCCAGTAGTGCGCCGGGACTAGGCAACAATGAGCAGTTCTTC. As protein: CASSAPGLGNNEQFF. V and J are TRBV19 and TRBJ2-1; 8 bases are shared with TRBD2. Germline V lookup: CDR1 LNHDA, CDR2 SQIVND (reference sequence). The J segment lost 5 bases and the V segment lost 5 bases, leaving 8 bases of the junction unmatched. The CDR3 covers 15 residues.

This clone came up once. The CDR3 loop reads CASSESGQGSEQYF. The CDR3 nucleotides read TGCGCCAGCAGTGAATCAGGACAGGGCAGCGAGCAGTACTTC. The chain has TRBV10-2 and TRBJ2-7; 8 bases fit TRBD1. Germline V gene lookup returns CDR1 WSHSY and CDR2 SAAADI. This CDR3 has 14 residues. The junction had 7 bases not matched to a gene; V was cut back by 3 bases and J by 6 bases.

The sample holds a few counts of this clone. The chain combines TRBV7-3 with TRBJ2-3, with 7 nucleotides matching TRBD2. V shed 1 base, J shed 5 bases, and the junction held 3 bases outside the gene matches. The CDR3 length is 14 residues. Germline loops: CDR1 SGHTA, CDR2 FQGTGA. The DNA of the CDR3 is TGTGCCAGCAGCTTAAGCGCGGGAGAAGATACGCAGTATTTT. Translated, it gives CASSLSAGEDTQYF.